These 27 T cell receptor beta chains were sequenced from one sample in a study of T cells in Graves' hyperthyroidism and ophthalmopathy. RNA transcripts were the template for amplifying TCR beta CDR3 regions. An initial round of RT-PCR targeting the TCR CDR3 relied on the HTBI primer set. MiXCR, applied by TCRdb to the multiplex PCR reads, yields one record per CDR3 protein. The sample includes around 380,000 distinct CDR3 sequences, about 14% of them seen just once. The sequencing input was blood. All receptors derive from a man in his thirties or forties with Graves' hyperthyroidism that later progressed to Graves' ophthalmopathy.

This clonotype was seen at least ten times. The rearrangement joins TRBV19 to TRBJ1-5; D is unresolved. The germline V gene encodes CDR1 LNHDA and CDR2 SQIVND (reference sequence). This CDR3 has 15 residues. The V end was cut by 6 bases, the J end by 0 bases, with 12 bases between. This CDR3 is CASSPRDYSNQPQHF. CDR3 nucleotides: TGTGCCAGTAGCCCTAGGGATTATAGCAATCAGCCCCAGCATTTT.

This clonotype is a singleton in its sample. The chain employs TRBV20-1 and TRBJ1-5; D is uncertain. There are 12 residues in the CDR3. V gave up 5 bases and J gave up 6 bases, with 11 bases separating them. Germline CDR1 is DFQATT and CDR2 is SNEGSKA (reference sequence). Written as DNA, the CDR3 is TGCAGTGCTCTGACGGTCGGTCAGCCCCAGCATTTT. Protein: CSALTVGQPQHF.

The CDR3 region is CASNPGQGVGTQYF. The CDR3 DNA sequence: TGTGCCAGCAATCCGGGACAGGGGGTTGGGACCCAGTACTTC. The chain has TRBV6-2 or TRBV6-3 and TRBJ2-5; 11 bases map to TRBD1. Germline CDR1 reads MNHEY; CDR2 reads SVGEGT. The V segment lost 7 bases and the J segment 7 bases; nucleotides outside the gene matches: 8. The CDR3 loop spans 14 amino acids.

In the case of this clonotype: A single base separates this from a much larger clone, so it may be a read error. The chain uses TRBV20-1 and TRBJ1-5; 9 bases match TRBD1. CDR3 size: 15 residues. Germline V gene lookup returns CDR1 DFQATT and CDR2 SNEGSKA (reference sequence). The DNA of the CDR3 is TGCAGTGCTAGAGGGACAGGGGAAGGCAATCAGCCCCAGCGTTTT. It is translated as CSARGTGEGNQPQRF.

This clonotype was counted a few times. The CDR3 coding sequence is TGTGCCAGCAGTCTTATCGCAGATACGCAGTATTTT. Residues: CASSLIADTQYF. The chain couples TRBV27 to TRBJ2-3; no clear D. V was pared by 5 bases and J by 4 bases, with 7 bases between. The length of the CDR3 is 12 residues. CDR1 is MNHEY, CDR2 SMNVEV, per germline (reference sequence).

Regarding this clonotype: The germline gene is not matched at one end of the junction; a read error may be the cause. The V gene is TRBV28, the J gene TRBJ1-4, with D uncertain. The CDR3 runs 16 residues. The germline V gene has CDR1 MDHEN and CDR2 SYDVKM. For the CDR3, the DNA is TGTGCCAGCAGGTTATTCGCCACAGTAGGTAATGAAAAACTGTTTTTT. Amino acids: CASRLFATVGNEKLFF.

This clonotype was observed at least ten times. The chain links TRBV7-9 to TRBJ2-5; TRBD2 agrees at 8 bases. Germline CDR1 SEHNR, CDR2 FQNEAQ (reference sequence). Trimming cost V 5 bases and J 5 bases; bases outside gene matches: 4. The CDR3 has 13 residues. CDR3 nucleotides: TGTGCCAGCAGCGAGACTAGCGTCGAGACCCAGTACTTC. This translates into CASSETSVETQYF.

Many counts were recorded for this clonotype. The chain joins TRBV29-1 to TRBJ2-1; D might be TRBD1 (5 bases). CDR1 SQVTM and CDR2 ANQGSEA come from the germline V gene. The CDR3 is made up of 16 amino acids. Trimming shortened V by 0 bases and J by 0 bases, and 12 bases separated the two germline ends. DNA of the CDR3: TGCAGCGTTGAAGAGTTGGGGCCCAGCTCCTACAATGAGCAGTTCTTC. It codes for CSVEELGPSSYNEQFF.

This clonotype was counted ten times or more. The V and J genes are TRBV2 and TRBJ2-2; TRBD2 might be the D (7 bases). V was clipped by 6 bases and J by 5 bases, with 19 bases between them. Per the germline V gene, CDR1 is SNHLY and CDR2 is FYNNEI. The CDR3 has 16 residues. CDR3 DNA sequence: TGTGCCAGCAGGAGCGGGTCGGGGGGCCAAACCGGGGAGCTGTTTTTT. Its translation: CASRSGSGGQTGELFF.

The sample holds many counts of this clonotype. This sequence joins TRBV24-1 and TRBJ2-5; D is tentatively TRBD1 or TRBD2 (6 bases each). Looked up from germline, CDR1 is KGHDR and CDR2 is SFDVKD. The CDR3 spans 17 residues. V was shortened by 4 bases and J by 5 bases, with 22 bases between the two germline ends. The DNA for the CDR3 is TGTGCCACCAGTGACGGGGGCTCCCCCGCGGGGCGGGAGACCCAGTACTTC. It encodes CATSDGGSPAGRETQYF.

This clonotype was recorded at least ten times. Here the CDR3 reads CAWLRGGEQYF. DNA of the CDR3: TGTGCCTGGCTCCGGGGGGGCGAGCAGTACTTC. This chain uses TRBV30 with TRBJ2-7; TRBD2 aligns across 8 bases. The trim removed 5 bases at V and 6 bases at J, leaving 3 bases unmatched. This CDR3 is 11 amino acids long. Germline values: CDR1 GTSNPN, CDR2 SVGIG (reference sequence).

A few counts support this clonotype. The J gene is TRBJ1-5, the V gene TRBV20-1; D not certain. Per the germline V gene, CDR1 is DFQATT and CDR2 is SNEGSKA (reference sequence). The ends were cut back, 0 bases at V and 6 bases at J, with 9 bases in the middle. This CDR3 contains 13 residues. The CDR3 loop is CSARDVVAQPQHF. In nucleotides, the CDR3 is TGCAGTGCTAGAGATGTCGTGGCTCAGCCCCAGCATTTT.

Many counts were recorded for this clonotype. The chain is built from TRBV3-1 and TRBJ1-1; weak D call: TRBD1 (6 bases). This CDR3 spans 16 amino acids. V lost 1 base to trimming and J lost 5 bases, with 17 bases between them. The germline CDR1 and CDR2 sequences are LGHDT and YNNKEL (reference sequence). CDR3 DNA sequence: TGTGCCAGCAGCCAAGGTGACAGGTTGAGGGGAACTGAAGCTTTCTTT. It is translated as CASSQGDRLRGTEAFF.

This clonotype showed up just a few times. The V call is TRBV7-9, the J call TRBJ1-4, with TRBD1 as a possible D gene (6 bases). The germline gives CDR1 SEHNR, CDR2 FQNEAQ (reference sequence). This CDR3 is built from 14 residues. Trimming shortened V by 5 bases and J by 5 bases, and 12 bases separated the two germline ends. The CDR3, as DNA: TGTGCCAGCAGCCCCTGGACAGAGAATGAAAAACTGTTTTTT. Translating it yields CASSPWTENEKLFF.

This clonotype came up many times. This sequence joins TRBV30 and TRBJ2-4; the D is unclear. Trimming removed 2 bases at V and 0 bases at J, with 5 bases between. The length of the CDR3 is 13 residues. Looked up from germline, CDR1 is GTSNPN and CDR2 is SVGIG (reference sequence). Here the CDR3 reads CAWSRLAKNIQYF. The CDR3, as DNA: TGTGCCTGGAGTCGGTTAGCCAAAAACATTCAGTACTTC.

This clonotype showed up many times. V and J are TRBV5-6 and TRBJ1-6; D is unresolved. With 1 base removed from V and 4 bases from J, the gap between germline ends came to 0 bases. Germline CDR1 and CDR2: SGHDT and YYEEEE. This CDR3 contains 12 residues. CDR3: CASSLYNSPLHF. The CDR3 nucleotides are TGTGCCAGCAGCTTGTATAATTCACCCCTCCACTTT.

This clonotype was seen at least ten times. The chain couples TRBV28 to TRBJ2-4; possibly TRBD1 or TRBD2 for D (6 bases each). CDR1 and CDR2 from the germline V gene are MDHEN and SYDVKM. This CDR3 has 17 residues. V dropped 3 bases and J dropped 2 bases, with 17 bases sitting between them. The CDR3 reads CASSFSGAVLTKNIQYF. The CDR3 DNA reads as TGTGCCAGCAGTTTTTCGGGGGCCGTGTTAACCAAAAACATTCAGTACTTC.

This chain links TRBV28 with TRBJ2-3; the match to TRBD1 covers 7 bases. The CDR3 is 15 residues long. Germline values: CDR1 MDHEN, CDR2 SYDVKM. J gave up 2 bases and V 5 bases, and 7 bases lay outside the gene matches. The CDR3 region is CASSPTGHNTDTQYF. CDR3 in DNA: TGTGCCAGCAGTCCGACAGGGCATAACACAGATACGCAGTATTTT.

This rearrangement joins TRBV12-3 or TRBV12-4 to TRBJ2-1, with D possibly TRBD2 on 5 matching bases. The CDR3 length is 14 residues. Between the trimmed V and J ends, which lost 6 bases and 6 bases, there was a span of 15 bases. CDR3 in amino acids: CASSTRALPNEQFF. The CDR3 DNA reads TGTGCCAGCAGCACTAGGGCCCTCCCCAATGAGCAGTTCTTC.

In this sample, this clonotype turned up many times. This chain connects TRBV7-8 to TRBJ1-4; 7 bases are shared with TRBD1. CDR1 is SGHVS, CDR2 FQNEAQ, per germline. CDR3 length: 14 amino acids. Trimming took 5 bases from V and 3 from J; bases not matched to a gene: 3. CDR3: CASSVQGPNEKLFF. CDR3 nucleotide sequence: TGTGCCAGCAGCGTACAGGGGCCTAATGAAAAACTGTTTTTT.

This clonotype qualifies as large. The chain uses TRBV6-1 and TRBJ1-1; D gene unclear. Trimming pared 7 bases from V and 1 base from J, leaving 10 bases between. The germline V gene encodes CDR1 MNHNS and CDR2 SASEGT. The CDR3 loop spans 13 amino acids. CDR3 amino acids: CASNFNRNTEAFF. The CDR3, as DNA: TGTGCCAGCAACTTTAACAGGAACACTGAAGCTTTCTTT.

The chain carries TRBV7-2 and TRBJ2-5, with 9 positions matching TRBD2. Trimming removed 5 bases from V and 4 bases from J; junction bases left unmatched: 8. Per the germline V gene, CDR1 is SGHTA and CDR2 is FQGNSA. This CDR3 contains 15 residues. The CDR3, as DNA: TGTGCCAGCAGCCCGGACGCGGGGGGGCGAGAGACCCAGTACTTC. This codes for CASSPDAGGRETQYF.

The gene calls are TRBV27 and TRBJ2-3; 12 nucleotides agree with TRBD1. The CDR3 is 16 amino acids. The J segment lost 5 bases and the V segment lost 4 bases, leaving 7 bases of the junction unmatched. Germline CDR1 and CDR2: MNHEY and SMNVEV (reference sequence). CDR3 DNA sequence: TGTGCCAGCAGTTACGGGGACAGGGGGCGCCTAGATACGCAGTATTTT. Protein product: CASSYGDRGRLDTQYF.

At least ten counts were recorded for this clonotype. The chain is built from TRBV18 and TRBJ2-5; no firm D call. The CDR3 runs 14 residues. Germline lookup yields CDR1 KGHSH and CDR2 LQKENI. V lost 0 bases to trimming and J lost 2 bases, with 7 bases between them. The CDR3 nucleotides are TGTGCCAGCTCACCACCGTCTGTACAAGAGACCCAGTACTTC. This gives the protein CASSPPSVQETQYF.

The chain recombines TRBV3-1 with TRBJ2-5; D might be TRBD2 (6 bases). Germline CDR1 and CDR2: LGHDT and YNNKEL (reference sequence). V was shortened by 4 bases and J by 5 bases, with 14 bases between the two germline ends. CDR3 length: 14 amino acids. Written as DNA, the CDR3 is TGTGCCAGCAGCCTAAGACGGGGGTTGGAGACCCAGTACTTC. This sequence encodes CASSLRRGLETQYF.

This clonotype was observed at least ten times. The chain carries TRBV2 and TRBJ2-7; D is uncertain. The CDR3 sequence is 14 residues long. V lost 6 bases and J 2 bases, leaving 14 bases between the germline ends. Germline V gives CDR1 SNHLY, CDR2 FYNNEI. The CDR3 DNA is TGTGCCAGCAGATACGACTTTCAGCCCTACGAGCAGTACTTC. Its protein is CASRYDFQPYEQYF.

The J gene is TRBJ2-7, the V gene TRBV6-1; TRBD1 agrees at 8 bases. From germline, CDR1 is MNHNS and CDR2 SASEGT. V was clipped by 6 bases and J by 2 bases; unmatched bases: 9. CDR3 length equals 15 residues. The CDR3, as DNA: TGTGCCAGCAGCAGGACAGGGTCCTTACCCTACGAGCAGTACTTC. It encodes CASSRTGSLPYEQYF.